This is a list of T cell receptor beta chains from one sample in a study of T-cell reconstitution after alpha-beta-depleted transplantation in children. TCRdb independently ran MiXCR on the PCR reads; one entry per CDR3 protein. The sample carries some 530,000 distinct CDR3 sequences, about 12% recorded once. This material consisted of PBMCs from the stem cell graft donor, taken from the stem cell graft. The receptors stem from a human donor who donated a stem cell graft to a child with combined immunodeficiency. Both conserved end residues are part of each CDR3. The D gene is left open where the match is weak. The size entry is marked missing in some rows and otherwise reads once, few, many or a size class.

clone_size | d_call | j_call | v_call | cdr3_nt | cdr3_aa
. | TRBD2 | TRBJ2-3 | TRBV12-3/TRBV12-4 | TGTGCCAGCAGGAAACTAGCGGTTGACACAGATACGCAGTATTTT | CASRKLAVDTDTQYF
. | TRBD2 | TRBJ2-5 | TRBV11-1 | TGTGCCAGCAGCTTAGACTGGGGTGATGCGGGAGAGGGTCAAGAGACCCAGTACTTC | CASSLDWGDAGEGQETQYF
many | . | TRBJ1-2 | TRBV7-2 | TGTGCCAGCAGCTTAGGTGGAGGGGCCCGACCTAACTATGGCTACACCTTC | CASSLGGGARPNYGYTF
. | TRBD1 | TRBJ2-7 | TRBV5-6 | TGTGCCAGCAGCTTTCCGGGACAGGGGGACGAGCAGTACTTC | CASSFPGQGDEQYF
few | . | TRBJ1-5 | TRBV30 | TGTGCCTGGAGGCTACAGGGAAGCAATCAGCCCCAGCATTTT | CAWRLQGSNQPQHF
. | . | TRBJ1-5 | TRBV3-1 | TGTGCCAGCAGCCCGACGGGGGGGAACAATCAGCCCCAGCATTTT | CASSPTGGNNQPQHF
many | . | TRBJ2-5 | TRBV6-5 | TGTGCCAGCAGTTACCGGGGACACTGGTACTTC | CASSYRGHWYF
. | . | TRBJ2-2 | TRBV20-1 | TGCAGTGCCCCTCGTGGGGGGAACACCGGGGAGCTGTTTTTT | CSAPRGGNTGELFF
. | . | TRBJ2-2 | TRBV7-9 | TGTGCCACAAGGTACCCAGGGGCGCCGACAAACACCGGGGAGCTGTTTTTT | CATRYPGAPTNTGELFF
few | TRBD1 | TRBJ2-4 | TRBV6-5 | TGTGCCAGCAGTTACTCCGGGACAGAAAACATTCAGTACTTC | CASSYSGTENIQYF
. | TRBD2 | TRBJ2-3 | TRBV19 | TGTGCCAGTAGTGCCCGGACTAGCGGGGCCGGGGATACGCAGTATTTT | CASSARTSGAGDTQYF
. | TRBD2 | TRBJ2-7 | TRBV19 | TGTGCCAGTAGCTTCGCTAGCGGGAGCTCCTACGAGCAGTACTTC | CASSFASGSSYEQYF
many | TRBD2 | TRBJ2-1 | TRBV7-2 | TGTGCCAGCAGCTTAAGCGGGGTCTCCTACAATGAGCAGTTCTTC | CASSLSGVSYNEQFF
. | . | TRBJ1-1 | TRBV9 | TGTGCCAGCAGCGTAGATTTGTTCACTGAAGCTTTCTTT | CASSVDLFTEAFF
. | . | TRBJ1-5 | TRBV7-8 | TGTGCCAGCAGCACACATGGCAATCAGCCCCAGCATTTT | CASSTHGNQPQHF
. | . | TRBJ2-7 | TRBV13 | TGTGCCAGCAGCTTATGGCACGAGCAGTACTTC | CASSLWHEQYF
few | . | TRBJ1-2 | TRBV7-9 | TGTGCCAGCAGCTTAGAGGTCAGAGGCTTCTCCTTC | CASSLEVRGFSF
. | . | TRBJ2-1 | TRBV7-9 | TGTGCCAGCAGTTATGAAGGGACAATCGGCAATGAGCAGTTCTTC | CASSYEGTIGNEQFF
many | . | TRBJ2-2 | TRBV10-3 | TGTGCCATCAGTGTCCTAGTAGAGTCCCCCGGGGAGCTGTTTTTT | CAISVLVESPGELFF
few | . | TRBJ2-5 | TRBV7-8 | TGTGCCAGCAGCGACGGCCCTGGAGAGACCCAGTACTTC | CASSDGPGETQYF
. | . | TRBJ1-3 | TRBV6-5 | TGTGCCAGCAGTTATTCCGAGGGGGGAAACACCATATATTTT | CASSYSEGGNTIYF
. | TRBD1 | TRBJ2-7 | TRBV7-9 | TGTGCCAGCAATCCGGGACAGGGGGATGAGCAGTACTTC | CASNPGQGDEQYF
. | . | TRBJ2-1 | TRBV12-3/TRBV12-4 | TGTGCCAGCAGCCTTACGGGGACGGTATACAATGAGCAGTTCTTC | CASSLTGTVYNEQFF
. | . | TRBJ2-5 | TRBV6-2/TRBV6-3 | TGTGCCAGCAGTTCCCCCTCCGGGCGGAACCAAGAGACCCAGTACTTC | CASSSPSGRNQETQYF
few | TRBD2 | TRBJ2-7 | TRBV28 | TGTGCCAGCAGTTTTTCAGCGGGAACTAGCGGGAGGGCCTACGAGCAGTACTTC | CASSFSAGTSGRAYEQYF
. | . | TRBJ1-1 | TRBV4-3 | TGCGCCAGCAGCCAAGTTTTGGACAGAATGAACACTGAAGCTTTCTTT | CASSQVLDRMNTEAFF
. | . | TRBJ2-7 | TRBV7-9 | TGTGCCAGCAGCCTACCAGGCACGACCTACGAGCAGTACTTC | CASSLPGTTYEQYF
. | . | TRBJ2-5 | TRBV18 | TGTGCCAGCTCACCAGGCAGACAAGAGACCCAGTACTTC | CASSPGRQETQYF
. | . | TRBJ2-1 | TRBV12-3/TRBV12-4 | TGTGCCAGCAGCCCGGGACTCACGAGCTCCTACAATGAGCAGTTCTTC | CASSPGLTSSYNEQFF
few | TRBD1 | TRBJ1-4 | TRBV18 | TGTGCCAGCTCACCAAGGCGGGGACAGCTTAATGAAAAACTGTTTTTT | CASSPRRGQLNEKLFF
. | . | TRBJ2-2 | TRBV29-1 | TGCAGCGTTGGGGGTATGAACACCGGGGAGCTGTTTTTT | CSVGGMNTGELFF
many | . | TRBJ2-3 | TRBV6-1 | TGTGCCAGCAGTACCTGGCCAGATGGAAGAGATACGCAGTATTTT | CASSTWPDGRDTQYF
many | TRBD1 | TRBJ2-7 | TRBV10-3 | TGTGCCATCAGTGAGTTGGGGACAGAGGGAGACGAGCAGTACTTC | CAISELGTEGDEQYF
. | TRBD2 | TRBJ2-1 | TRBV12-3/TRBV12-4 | TGTGCCAGCAGCTGGCGCGGGACTAGCGGAGAGCAGTTCTTC | CASSWRGTSGEQFF
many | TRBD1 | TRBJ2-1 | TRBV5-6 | TGTGCCAGCAGCTTGGGACAGGGCCCCTACAATGAGCAGTTCTTC | CASSLGQGPYNEQFF
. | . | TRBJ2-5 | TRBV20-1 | TGCAGTGCTAGCGGGACTTCCATGTACCAAGAGACCCAGTACTTC | CSASGTSMYQETQYF
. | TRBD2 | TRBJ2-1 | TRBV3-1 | TGTGCCAGCAGCCAAGATTCGCGGGGGGGCCGCGGCAATGAGCAGTTCTTC | CASSQDSRGGRGNEQFF
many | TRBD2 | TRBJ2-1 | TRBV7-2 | TGTGCCAGCAGCCCGGTTAGCGGGGCGGTTTACAATGAGCAGTTCTTC | CASSPVSGAVYNEQFF
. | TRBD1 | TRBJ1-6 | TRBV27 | TGTGCCAGCAGTTCCCTGGACAGGCCCCACTCTTCACCCCTCCACTTT | CASSSLDRPHSSPLHF
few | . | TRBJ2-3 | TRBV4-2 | TGTGCCAGCAGCCATCCAGGTATCGCAGATACGCAGTATTTT | CASSHPGIADTQYF
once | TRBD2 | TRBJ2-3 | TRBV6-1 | TGTGCTACCGGGAGGCGGGGGGGCCGGCATACGCAGTATTTT | CATGRRGGRHTQYF
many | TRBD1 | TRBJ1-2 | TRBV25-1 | TGTGCCAGCAGTGGCTGGGACAGGGTGTTTCCAGTCTATGGCTACACCTTC | CASSGWDRVFPVYGYTF
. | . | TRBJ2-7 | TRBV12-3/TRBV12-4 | TGTGCCAGCACCGAGGGGGGCGGGCCAGCCTACGAGCAGTACTTC | CASTEGGGPAYEQYF
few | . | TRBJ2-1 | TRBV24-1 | TGTGCCACCAGTGATATTTCGTATGAGCAGTTCTTC | CATSDISYEQFF
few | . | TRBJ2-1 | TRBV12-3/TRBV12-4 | TGTGCCTGCAATGAAGGGACTTCCTACAATGAGCAGTTCTTC | CACNEGTSYNEQFF